Sequencing of this T cell receptor (beta chain) was carried out in a study of cytomegalovirus exposure and HLA in healthy donors. Measured with immunoSEQ multiplex PCR; TCRdb has only the in-frame clones, and not every one. The data show about 110,000 clones, about 90% seen once. The germline CDR1 and CDR2 sequences are SQVTM and ANQGSEA. CDR3 length: 11 amino acids. V was cut by 2 bases and J by 1 base, with 2 bases left in between. Regarding the study as a whole: Despite most TCR sequences being rare, some public TCRs occurred in many donors.

A word on this clone: Its antigen is still unknown.

Input material: PBMCs. The rearrangement links TRBV29-1 to TRBJ1-1; D not resolved. The source of this sequence is a woman between 18 and 29 years old in good health and CMV-seronegative. The CDR3 DNA reads as TGCAGCGTTGAACAGAACACTGAAGCTTTCTTT. Amino acid sequence: CSVEQNTEAFF.